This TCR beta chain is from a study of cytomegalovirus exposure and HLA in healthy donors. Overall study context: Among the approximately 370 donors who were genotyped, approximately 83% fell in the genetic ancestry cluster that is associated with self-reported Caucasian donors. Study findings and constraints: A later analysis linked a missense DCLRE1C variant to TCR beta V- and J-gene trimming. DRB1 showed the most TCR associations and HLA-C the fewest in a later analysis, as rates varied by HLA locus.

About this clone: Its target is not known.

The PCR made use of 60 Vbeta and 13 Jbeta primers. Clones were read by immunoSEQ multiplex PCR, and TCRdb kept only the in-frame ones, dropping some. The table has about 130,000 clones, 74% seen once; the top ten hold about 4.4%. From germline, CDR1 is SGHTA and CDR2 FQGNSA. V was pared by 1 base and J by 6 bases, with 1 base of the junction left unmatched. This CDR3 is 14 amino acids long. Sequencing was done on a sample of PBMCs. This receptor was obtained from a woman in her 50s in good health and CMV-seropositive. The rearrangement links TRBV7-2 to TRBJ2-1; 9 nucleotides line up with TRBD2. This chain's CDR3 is CASSLGTSVNEQFF. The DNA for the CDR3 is TGTGCCAGCAGCTTAGGGACTAGCGTCAATGAGCAGTTCTTC.